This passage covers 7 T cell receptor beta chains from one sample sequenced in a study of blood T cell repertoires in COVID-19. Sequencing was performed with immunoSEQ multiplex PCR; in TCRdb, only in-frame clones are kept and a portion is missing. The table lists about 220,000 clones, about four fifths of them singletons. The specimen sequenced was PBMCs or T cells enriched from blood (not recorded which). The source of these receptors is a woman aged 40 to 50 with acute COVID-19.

The CDR3 sequence: CASSLRVGVNQPQHF. The CDR3 DNA sequence: TGTGCCAGCTCCCTACGGGTTGGTGTCAATCAGCCCCAGCATTTT. The chain is built from TRBV19 and TRBJ1-5; D remains ambiguous. Trimming removed 9 bases at V and 3 bases at J, with 18 bases between. The CDR3 extends over 15 amino acids. Germline lookup yields CDR1 LNHDA and CDR2 SQIVND (reference sequence). Complete variable domain (other parts from reference TRBV19 and TRBJ1-5): DGGITQSPKYLFRKEGQNVTLSCEQNLNHDAMYWYRQDPGQGLRLIYYSQIVNDFQKGDIAEGYSVSREKKESFPLTVTSAQKNPTAFYLCASSLRVGVNQPQHFGDGTRLSIL.

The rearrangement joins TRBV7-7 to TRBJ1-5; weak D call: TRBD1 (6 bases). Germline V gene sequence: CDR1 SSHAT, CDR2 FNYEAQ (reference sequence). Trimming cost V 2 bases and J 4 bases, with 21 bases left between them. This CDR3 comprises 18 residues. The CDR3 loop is CASSLRLTGRGGNQPQHF. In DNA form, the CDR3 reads TGTGCCAGCAGCTTAAGGCTCACAGGGAGAGGGGGAAATCAGCCCCAGCATTTT. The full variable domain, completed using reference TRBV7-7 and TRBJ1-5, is GAGVSQSPRYKVTKRGQDVTLRCDPISSHATLYWYQQALGQGPEFLTYFNYEAQPDKSGLPSDRFSAERPEGSISTLTIQRTEQRDSAMYRCASSLRLTGRGGNQPQHFGDGTRLSIL.

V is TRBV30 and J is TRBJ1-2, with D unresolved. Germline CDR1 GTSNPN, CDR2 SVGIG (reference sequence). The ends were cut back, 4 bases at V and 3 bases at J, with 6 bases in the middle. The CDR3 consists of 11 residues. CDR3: CAWKIDYGYTF. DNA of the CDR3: TGTGCCTGGAAAATAGACTATGGCTACACCTTC.

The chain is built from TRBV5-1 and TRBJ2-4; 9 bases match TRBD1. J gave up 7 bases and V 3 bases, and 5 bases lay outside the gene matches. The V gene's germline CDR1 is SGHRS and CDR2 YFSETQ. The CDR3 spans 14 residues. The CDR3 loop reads CASSSGTGMNIQYF. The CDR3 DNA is TGCGCCAGCAGCTCCGGGACAGGGATGAACATTCAGTACTTC.

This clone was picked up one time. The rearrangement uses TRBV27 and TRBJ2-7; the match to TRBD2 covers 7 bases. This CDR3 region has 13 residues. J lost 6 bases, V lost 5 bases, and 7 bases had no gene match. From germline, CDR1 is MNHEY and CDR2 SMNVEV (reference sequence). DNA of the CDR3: TGTGCCAGCAGTCTCAGCCGCGGGAGCGAGCAGTACTTC. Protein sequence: CASSLSRGSEQYF.

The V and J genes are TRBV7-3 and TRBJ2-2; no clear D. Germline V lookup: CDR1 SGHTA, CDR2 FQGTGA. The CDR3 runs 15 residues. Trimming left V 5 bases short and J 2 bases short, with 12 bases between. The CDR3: CASSPGSANTGELFF. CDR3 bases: TGTGCCAGCAGCCCAGGTAGTGCCAACACCGGGGAGCTGTTTTTT.

In DNA, the CDR3 is TGTGCCAGCAGACCTAGAGGGGGCTCCTATAATTCACCCCTCCACTTT. This codes for CASRPRGGSYNSPLHF. The V gene is TRBV11-2, the J gene TRBJ1-6, with D perhaps matching TRBD1 (6 bases). CDR1 and CDR2 from the germline V gene are SGHAT and FQNNGV. The CDR3 totals 16 residues. The V and J ends lost 6 bases and 0 bases respectively, with 12 bases between them. The whole variable domain, filled in from reference TRBV11-2 and TRBJ1-6, reads EAGVAQSPRYKIIEKRQSVAFWCNPISGHATLYWYQQILGQGPKLLIQFQNNGVVDDSQLPKDRFSAERLKGVDSTLKIQPAKLEDSAVYLCASRPRGGSYNSPLHFGNGTRLTVT.